Listed here are 3 T cell receptor beta chains from one sample, sequenced in a study of blood T cell repertoires in COVID-19. Using immunoSEQ multiplex PCR, the repertoire was profiled, and TCRdb retains in-frame clones only, with some absent. The sample yields roughly 300,000 clones, roughly 79% seen once. Sequencing was done on a sample of peripheral blood. All receptors derive from a woman aged 55 to 70 with active or convalescent COVID-19.

The sample holds one count of this clone. This chain joins TRBV4-3 and TRBJ1-2; D uncertain. This CDR3 region has 16 residues. V dropped 0 bases and J dropped 0 bases, with 11 bases sitting between them. From germline, CDR1 is LGHNA and CDR2 YSLEER. Written as DNA, the CDR3 is TGCGCCAGCAGCCAAGATTCGGGAGCAGCTAACTATGGCTACACCTTC. It is translated as CASSQDSGAANYGYTF.

This chain's CDR3 is CASSSRTSGELEQFF. For the CDR3, the DNA is TGTGCCAGCAGCTCCCGGACTAGCGGGGAGCTTGAGCAGTTCTTC. The chain carries TRBV7-3 and TRBJ2-1; TRBD2 matches 12 bases. The CDR3 runs 15 residues. In germline, CDR1 is SGHTA, CDR2 FQGTGA. The J segment lost 9 bases and the V segment lost 4 bases, leaving 7 bases of the junction unmatched. The whole variable domain, remainder taken from reference TRBV7-3 and TRBJ2-1, is GAGVSQTPSNKVTEKGKYVELRCDPISGHTALYWYRQSLGQGPEFLIYFQGTGAADDSGLPNDRFFAVRPEGSVSTLKIQRTERGDSAVYLCASSSRTSGELEQFFGPGTRLTVL.

The chain recombines TRBV5-1 with TRBJ2-1, with 10 bases lining up with TRBD1. V was pared by 8 bases and J by 5 bases, with 10 bases of the junction left unmatched. The CDR3 is 15 residues long. Germline loops: CDR1 SGHRS, CDR2 YFSETQ. CDR3 protein: CASTRRQGANNEQFF. DNA for the CDR3: TGCGCCAGTACCAGGCGACAGGGGGCGAACAATGAGCAGTTCTTC.